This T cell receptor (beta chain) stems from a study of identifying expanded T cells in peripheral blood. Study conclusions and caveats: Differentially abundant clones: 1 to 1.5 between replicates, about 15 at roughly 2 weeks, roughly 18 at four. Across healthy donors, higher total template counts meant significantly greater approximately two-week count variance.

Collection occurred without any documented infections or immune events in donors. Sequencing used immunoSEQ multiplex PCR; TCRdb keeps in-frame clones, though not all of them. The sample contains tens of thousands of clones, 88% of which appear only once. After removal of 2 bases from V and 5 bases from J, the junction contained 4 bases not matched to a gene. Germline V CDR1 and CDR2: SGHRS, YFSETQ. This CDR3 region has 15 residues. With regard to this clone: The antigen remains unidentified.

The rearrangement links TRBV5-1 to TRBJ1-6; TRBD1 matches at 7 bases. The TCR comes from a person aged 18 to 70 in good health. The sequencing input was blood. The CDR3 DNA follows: TGCGCCAGCAGCTTTAAGGGGGCCGATAATTCACCCCTCCACTTT. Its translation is CASSFKGADNSPLHF.